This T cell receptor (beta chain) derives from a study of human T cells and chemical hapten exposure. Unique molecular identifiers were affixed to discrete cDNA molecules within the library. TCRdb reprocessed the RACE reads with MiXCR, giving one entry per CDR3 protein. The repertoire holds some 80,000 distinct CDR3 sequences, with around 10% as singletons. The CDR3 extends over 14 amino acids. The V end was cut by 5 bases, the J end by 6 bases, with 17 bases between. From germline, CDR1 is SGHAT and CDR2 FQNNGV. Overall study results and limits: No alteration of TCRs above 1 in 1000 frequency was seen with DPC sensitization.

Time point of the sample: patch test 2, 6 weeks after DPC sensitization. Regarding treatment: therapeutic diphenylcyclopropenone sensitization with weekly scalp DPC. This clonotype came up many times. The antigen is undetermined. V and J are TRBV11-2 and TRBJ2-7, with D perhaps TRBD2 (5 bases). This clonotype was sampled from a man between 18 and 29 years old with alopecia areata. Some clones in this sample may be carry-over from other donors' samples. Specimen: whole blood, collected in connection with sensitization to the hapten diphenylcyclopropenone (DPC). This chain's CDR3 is CASSPGSASGEQYF. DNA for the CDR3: TGTGCCAGCAGCCCGGGGTCGGCTTCAGGCGAGCAGTACTTC.